This is a list of T cell receptor beta chains from one sample in a study of blood T cell repertoires in COVID-19. The method was immunoSEQ multiplex PCR; TCRdb's version includes in-frame clones alone and lacks a portion of them. This sample has roughly 140,000 clones, with approximately 84% found just once. Sequenced: PBMCs or T cells enriched from blood (not recorded which). The receptors come from a man aged 50 to 59 in a cohort exposed to, infected with or recovered from COVID-19 (not recorded which). Each CDR3 is given without its conserved first and last residue. The order of the fields is CDR3 protein, clone size, V gene. Size is stated for part of the rows, as once, few or many counts, or as a class when the clone is expanded.

CDR3 protein: ASSQGHNSGNTIY; clone size: NA; V gene: TRBV9
CDR3 protein: SASNTYEQY; clone size: NA; V gene: TRBV20-1
CDR3 protein: AISESDRVYSEAF; clone size: NA; V gene: TRBV10-3
CDR3 protein: ASSPFGTGTASYEQY; clone size: NA; V gene: TRBV18
CDR3 protein: ASSLRGLYEQY; clone size: NA; V gene: TRBV27
CDR3 protein: ASSNDRTEAF; clone size: NA; V gene: TRBV6-2/TRBV6-3
CDR3 protein: ASSGPGSGANVLT; clone size: NA; V gene: TRBV19
CDR3 protein: ASSLGGATYEQY; clone size: NA; V gene: TRBV7-9
CDR3 protein: ASSLNRAVETQY; clone size: NA; V gene: TRBV7-9
CDR3 protein: ASSPPRGLAGDLHEQF; clone size: NA; V gene: TRBV18
CDR3 protein: ASSQGSDTEAF; clone size: NA; V gene: TRBV7-9
CDR3 protein: AISGQGGQDGETQY; clone size: NA; V gene: TRBV10-3
CDR3 protein: ASSRQQGVQYEQY; clone size: NA; V gene: TRBV7-8
CDR3 protein: ASSVGTMDNSPLH; clone size: NA; V gene: TRBV9
CDR3 protein: ASREYPYEQY; clone size: few; V gene: TRBV2
CDR3 protein: SASKGVSWGYT; clone size: NA; V gene: TRBV20-1
CDR3 protein: ASSQDARGANGYT; clone size: NA; V gene: TRBV4-3
CDR3 protein: ATKPYFLAGMEYEQF; clone size: NA; V gene: TRBV2
CDR3 protein: ASSQEGLNTGELF; clone size: NA; V gene: TRBV4-1
CDR3 protein: ASSLGSSYNSPLH; clone size: NA; V gene: TRBV2
CDR3 protein: ASGNRYGYT; clone size: NA; V gene: TRBV12-3/TRBV12-4
CDR3 protein: ASSSTPTGDGGYT; clone size: NA; V gene: TRBV2
CDR3 protein: ASSFRGLDTEAF; clone size: NA; V gene: TRBV5-1
CDR3 protein: ATSDGETQY; clone size: NA; V gene: TRBV24-1
CDR3 protein: ASSSSGKYLWNEQF; clone size: NA; V gene: TRBV6-5
CDR3 protein: ATSGADMSSYNEQF; clone size: NA; V gene: TRBV24-1
CDR3 protein: ASSIDRVDTIY; clone size: NA; V gene: TRBV5-1
CDR3 protein: ATSRPETGGRGAQH; clone size: NA; V gene: TRBV15
CDR3 protein: ASSLYSYEQY; clone size: once; V gene: TRBV28
CDR3 protein: ASSNPAGFPYEQY; clone size: NA; V gene: TRBV19
CDR3 protein: ASRGDTDTQY; clone size: NA; V gene: TRBV5-4
CDR3 protein: ASSFSLNYGYT; clone size: NA; V gene: TRBV27
CDR3 protein: ASSEGSGTVQETQY; clone size: NA; V gene: TRBV2
CDR3 protein: ASSRLRTDLDTEAF; clone size: NA; V gene: TRBV6-2/TRBV6-3
CDR3 protein: ASRRTASYEQY; clone size: NA; V gene: TRBV6-5
CDR3 protein: ASGPQGSGANVLT; clone size: NA; V gene: TRBV12-5
CDR3 protein: AWRERHNSPLH; clone size: NA; V gene: TRBV30
CDR3 protein: ASSETSGNIQY; clone size: NA; V gene: TRBV10-2
CDR3 protein: ASRTSSGTNTGELF; clone size: NA; V gene: TRBV28
CDR3 protein: ASKQGAGVTQY; clone size: NA; V gene: TRBV12-3/TRBV12-4
CDR3 protein: ASSPATARGYT; clone size: NA; V gene: TRBV18
CDR3 protein: ASSLRDRGSEQY; clone size: NA; V gene: TRBV27
CDR3 protein: ASSRVSYEQF; clone size: once; V gene: TRBV11-3
CDR3 protein: ASSHGQGSEQY; clone size: NA; V gene: TRBV11-2
CDR3 protein: ASSVGSTYNEQF; clone size: NA; V gene: TRBV9
CDR3 protein: ASSLFWGSGASTDTQY; clone size: NA; V gene: TRBV28
CDR3 protein: ASSQGGFYGYT; clone size: NA; V gene: TRBV5-5
CDR3 protein: ASSHTGEINEKLF; clone size: NA; V gene: TRBV11-2